Following are 30 T cell receptor beta chains from one sample sequenced in a study of T cell changes during pregnancy in multiple sclerosis (dated by TCRdb to about 2019). Library prep was done by the immunoSEQ multiplex PCR assay. As stored in TCRdb, this immuneACCESS dataset retains in-frame rearrangements with V and J assigned. A fraction of the clones does not appear; measured against another copy, unresolved V genes explain less than half of the discrepancy, and the remainder lacks a known reason. The sample table shows fewer than 95,000 clones, and 90% to 95% are seen once. 1.5% to 2% of the sample is held by the ten biggest clonotypes. This specimen was peripheral blood, taken in the first trimester of pregnancy. The receptors derive from a female donor in good health, enrolled as a control in a pregnancy study.

The genes are TRBV29-1 and TRBJ1-4; 7 bases align to TRBD1. The length of the CDR3 is 13 residues. The V segment lost 6 bases and the J segment 1 base; nucleotides outside the gene matches: 2. CDR1 SQVTM and CDR2 ANQGSEA come from the germline V gene. DNA for the CDR3: TGCAGCGTGAGACAGGGAACTAATGAAAAACTGTTTTTT. Residues: CSVRQGTNEKLFF.

With regard to this clone: The identical CDR3 is also encoded by other nucleotide sequences in the sample. The CDR3 DNA follows: TGTGCCATCAGTGAGCCGGGGGACTCTAACTACGAGCAGTACTTC. It translates to CAISEPGDSNYEQYF. The rearrangement joins TRBV10-3 to TRBJ2-7; D is perhaps TRBD2 (6 bases). Germline V gene sequence: CDR1 ENHRY, CDR2 SYGVKD. CDR3 length equals 15 residues. V gave up 2 bases and J gave up 3 bases, with 14 bases separating them.

This chain connects TRBV19 to TRBJ2-5, with D unresolved. Germline CDR1 and CDR2: LNHDA and SQIVND (reference sequence). The CDR3 totals 13 residues. Trimming left V 5 bases short and J 1 base short, with 8 bases between. The DNA of the CDR3 is TGTGCCAGTAGTCCCCGGGTCCAAGAGACCCAGTACTTC. This translates into CASSPRVQETQYF.

The rearrangement uses TRBV2 and TRBJ2-1, with 8 bases that match TRBD1. Germline lookup yields CDR1 SNHLY and CDR2 FYNNEI. The CDR3 spans 16 residues. The trim removed 5 bases at V and 5 bases at J, leaving 11 bases unmatched. The DNA for the CDR3 is TGTGCCAGCAGTTTAGATAGGACAGGGTTTAACAATGAGCAGTTCTTC. As protein: CASSLDRTGFNNEQFF.

V and J are TRBV5-1 and TRBJ2-7; 10 nucleotides match TRBD2. Germline-derived CDR1 and CDR2 are SGHRS and YFSETQ. The CDR3 is 14 residues long. The ends lost 4 bases at V and 6 bases at J; junction bases unmatched: 7. The CDR3 here is CASSPSGRAAEQYF. The CDR3 nucleotides are TGCGCCAGCAGCCCGAGCGGGAGGGCCGCCGAGCAGTACTTC.

The V call is TRBV7-2, the J call TRBJ2-3; 10 bases map to TRBD2. After removal of 2 bases from V and 5 bases from J, the junction contained 16 bases not matched to a gene. The CDR3 runs to 19 residues. The germline CDR1 and CDR2 sequences are SGHTA and FQGNSA. The CDR3 bases are TGTGCCAGCAGCTTAATCTCAGGCCCTAGCGGGAGAGGGGGAGATACGCAGTATTTT. The encoded protein is CASSLISGPSGRGGDTQYF.

The chain joins TRBV19 to TRBJ2-3; 11 bases are shared with TRBD2. After removal of 5 bases from V and 0 bases from J, the junction contained 10 bases not matched to a gene. The CDR3 is made up of 18 amino acids. CDR1 and CDR2 (germline): LNHDA, SQIVND (reference sequence). CDR3 bases: TGTGCCAGTAGTCCCCTCATAGCGGGAGGGCCTAGCACAGATACGCAGTATTTT. It specifies CASSPLIAGGPSTDTQYF.

The rearrangement uses TRBV4-1 and TRBJ2-7, with 10 bases aligning to TRBD1. From germline, CDR1 is MGHRA and CDR2 YSYEKL. V lost 0 bases, J lost 2 bases, and 4 bases stayed unmatched. The length of the CDR3 is 16 residues. The CDR3 DNA reads as TGCGCCAGCAGCCAAGAAAGGGGACAGGGGCCCTACGAGCAGTACTTC. Its protein is CASSQERGQGPYEQYF.

This rearrangement joins TRBV11-3 to TRBJ2-1; D not certain. Deletions cut 4 bases from V and 5 bases from J, with 12 bases between. CDR3 length: 14 residues. The V gene's germline CDR1 is SGHNT and CDR2 YENEEA. CDR3 sequence reads: CASSWRGFDNEQFF. The CDR3 DNA follows: TGTGCCAGCAGCTGGCGAGGTTTTGACAATGAGCAGTTCTTC.

The chain couples TRBV4-1 to TRBJ1-2; the D gene is possibly TRBD1 (6 bases). The ends were cut back, 0 bases at V and 4 bases at J, with 24 bases in the middle. The CDR3 length is 19 residues. In germline, CDR1 is MGHRA, CDR2 YSYEKL. CDR3 region: CASSQDFVRGGGGIYGYTF. In nucleotides, the CDR3 is TGCGCCAGCAGCCAAGATTTTGTGCGAGGGGGAGGGGGGATCTATGGCTACACCTTC.

The chain recombines TRBV23-1 with TRBJ1-2; 8 bases match TRBD1. TRBV23-1 is placed among ORFs of uncertain function. The CDR3 is made up of 14 amino acids. V gave up 7 bases and J gave up 6 bases; unmatched junction bases: 10. The CDR3, as DNA: TGCGCCAGCACCTTTATCAGGGGGCTGAATGGCTACACCTTC. It yields the protein CASTFIRGLNGYTF.

The chain uses TRBV5-1 and TRBJ2-7, with TRBD2 as a possible D gene (7 bases). Germline V gene data show CDR1 as SGHRS and CDR2 as YFSETQ. The CDR3 is 16 amino acids. Trimming left V 0 bases short and J 3 bases short, with 16 bases between. DNA for the CDR3: TGCGCCAGCAGCTTGGGGGGGGGCGGGCTAGGCTACGAGCAGTACTTC. It is translated as CASSLGGGGLGYEQYF.

This rearrangement joins TRBV15 to TRBJ2-2; 10 bases match TRBD1. Germline V gives CDR1 LNHNV, CDR2 YYDKDF (reference sequence). V lost 0 bases, J lost 1 base, and 2 bases stayed unmatched. The CDR3 spans 17 residues. CDR3 nucleotides: TGTGCCACCAGCAGAGATTGGACAGGGGGGAACACCGGGGAGCTGTTTTTT. Residues: CATSRDWTGGNTGELFF.

This chain connects TRBV7-2 to TRBJ2-3; 11 bases are shared with TRBD2. Germline CDR1 reads SGHTA; CDR2 reads FQGNSA. The V gene end was trimmed by 0 bases and the J gene end by 3 bases; junction bases not matched to a gene: 2. This CDR3 comprises 16 residues. The CDR3 DNA sequence: TGTGCCAGCAGCTTAGCGGCTAGCGGGAGGACAGATACGCAGTATTTT. This sequence encodes CASSLAASGRTDTQYF.

The chain has TRBV2 and TRBJ2-7, with TRBD1 matching over 9 bases. Per the germline V gene, CDR1 is SNHLY and CDR2 is FYNNEI. J gave up 6 bases and V 6 bases, and 0 bases lay outside the gene matches. This CDR3 spans 11 amino acids. CDR3 amino acids: CASRTGGEQYF. CDR3 coding DNA: TGTGCCAGCAGGACAGGGGGCGAGCAGTACTTC.

The genes are TRBV14 and TRBJ2-7; TRBD2 aligns across 11 bases. The CDR3 has 15 residues. Germline CDR1 and CDR2: SGHDN and FVKESK. V shed 5 bases, J shed 3 bases, and the junction held 6 bases outside the gene matches. The CDR3 region has the DNA TGTGCCAGCAGCGAAACTAGCGGGGGATACTACGAGCAGTACTTC. It is translated as CASSETSGGYYEQYF.

A few counts support this clone. This chain links TRBV27 with TRBJ1-2; 7 bases map to TRBD1. CDR3 length: 12 amino acids. CDR1 and CDR2 from the germline V gene are MNHEY and SMNVEV (reference sequence). V was pared by 4 bases and J by 8 bases, with 4 bases of the junction left unmatched. Here the CDR3 DNA reads TGTGCCAGCAGTTCCGACAGGGTAGGCTACACCTTC. This translates into CASSSDRVGYTF.

The CDR3 coding sequence is TGTGCCAGCAGCCAAGATCCCGCCCCATGGGCGGGAGGGCCGTGGGAGCAGTTCTTC. Translating it yields CASSQDPAPWAGGPWEQFF. The chain uses TRBV14 and TRBJ2-1, with 9 bases lining up with TRBD2. CDR3 length: 19 amino acids. J lost 10 bases, V lost 0 bases, and 19 bases had no gene match. Per the germline V gene, CDR1 is SGHDN and CDR2 is FVKESK.

V is TRBV29-1 and J is TRBJ2-3; 9 bases map to TRBD2. J lost 3 bases, V lost 0 bases, and 13 bases had no gene match. This CDR3 has 18 amino acids. Germline CDR1 is SQVTM and CDR2 is ANQGSEA. The CDR3 sequence is CSVEDPGGGRAETDTQYF. The DNA of the CDR3 is TGCAGCGTTGAAGACCCCGGGGGCGGGAGGGCCGAGACAGATACGCAGTATTTT.

The chain joins TRBV11-2 to TRBJ1-1; D gene uncertain. The germline V gene encodes CDR1 SGHAT and CDR2 FQNNGV. V lost 1 base and J lost 5, with 17 bases in between. This CDR3 has 16 amino acids. CDR3 loop: CASSLAGARRRTEAFF. The CDR3 coding sequence is TGTGCCAGCAGCTTAGCAGGAGCCCGGAGGAGGACTGAAGCTTTCTTT.

J is TRBJ2-7 and V is TRBV28, with a possible D match to TRBD2 (6 bases). The germline gives CDR1 MDHEN, CDR2 SYDVKM. V lost 2 bases and J lost 5, with 19 bases in between. There are 16 residues in the CDR3. The CDR3 DNA follows: TGTGCCAGCAGTTTAGCCGGAGGGAGGAGGAACAACGAGCAGTACTTC. Translating it yields CASSLAGGRRNNEQYF.

V is TRBV7-2 and J is TRBJ2-6; 9 nucleotides match TRBD2. Unmatched junction bases numbered 12, after V lost 5 bases and J lost 4 bases. The CDR3 sequence is 18 residues long. The germline V gene has CDR1 SGHTA and CDR2 FQGNSA. The CDR3 DNA sequence: TGTGCCAGCAGCCTTCGGGTAGCGGGAGATTTGGGGGCCAACGTCCTGACTTTC. Residues: CASSLRVAGDLGANVLTF.

The CDR3 loop reads CASSTLAGLSGIGELFF. The CDR3 DNA reads TGTGCCAGCAGCACCCTAGCGGGATTAAGTGGGATCGGGGAGCTGTTTTTT. The chain has TRBV21-1 and TRBJ2-2; TRBD2 is the table's D call and was not checked against the DNA. TRBV21-1 is an annotated pseudogene. The CDR3 runs to 17 residues.

This sequence joins TRBV5-4 and TRBJ2-5; 9 bases align to TRBD2. The CDR3 covers 16 residues. The trim removed 0 bases at V and 5 bases at J, leaving 8 bases unmatched. Germline CDR1 SGHNT, CDR2 YYREEE (reference sequence). The CDR3 loop is CASSLGGGRARETQYF. The CDR3 coding sequence is TGTGCCAGCAGCTTGGGCGGCGGGAGGGCGAGGGAGACCCAGTACTTC.

This chain uses TRBV2 with TRBJ2-6, with D perhaps matching TRBD1 (5 bases). From germline, CDR1 is SNHLY and CDR2 FYNNEI. V was trimmed by 5 bases and J by 1 base, leaving 6 bases between them. The CDR3 has 14 residues. CDR3 DNA sequence: TGTGCCAGCAGTCCAGGGTCTGGGGCCAACGTCCTGACTTTC. This encodes CASSPGSGANVLTF. The full variable domain, its missing parts supplied by reference TRBV2 and TRBJ2-6, is EPEVTQTPSHQVTQMGQEVILRCVPISNHLYFYWYRQILGQKVEFLVSFYNNEISEKSEIFDDQFSVERPDGSNFTLKIRSTKLEDSAMYFCASSPGSGANVLTFGAGSRLTVL.

Worth noting for this clone: Other nucleotide sequences in the sample specify the same CDR3. V is TRBV27 and J is TRBJ2-1, with a possible D match to TRBD2 (6 bases). This CDR3 comprises 13 residues. CDR1 MNHEY and CDR2 SMNVEV come from the germline V gene (reference sequence). V was pared by 2 bases and J by 7 bases, with 9 bases between. The CDR3 reads CASSLPGSNEQFF. In DNA form, the CDR3 reads TGTGCCAGCAGTTTACCCGGGAGTAATGAGCAGTTCTTC.

The V and J genes are TRBV6-5 and TRBJ2-1; 10 nucleotides agree with TRBD1. V lost 4 bases to trimming and J lost 6 bases; unmatched junction nucleotides: 3. Germline CDR1 MNHEY, CDR2 SVGAGI. CDR3 length: 14 amino acids. The CDR3 DNA sequence: TGTGCCAGCAGTTCTCGGACAGGGGGCAATGAGCAGTTCTTC. Translation gives CASSSRTGGNEQFF.

The chain carries TRBV6-5 and TRBJ2-7; maybe TRBD2 (6 bases). The CDR3 consists of 13 residues. Germline V gives CDR1 MNHEY, CDR2 SVGAGI. Trimming stripped 4 bases from V and 4 bases from J, with 11 bases between. The CDR3 nucleotides read TGTGCCAGCAGTTGGACACGGGGGTACGAGCAGTACTTC. Translation: CASSWTRGYEQYF.

This chain links TRBV29-1 with TRBJ2-5, with a tentative D call TRBD1 (5 bases). The ends were cut back, 6 bases at V and 4 bases at J, with 12 bases in the middle. From germline, CDR1 is SQVTM and CDR2 ANQGSEA. This CDR3 has 12 amino acids. The chain's CDR3 is CSVGLGVETQYF. The DNA of the CDR3 is TGCAGCGTGGGCCTAGGGGTAGAGACCCAGTACTTC.

This chain links TRBV15 with TRBJ2-2; 9 nucleotides agree with TRBD1. V lost 2 bases, J lost 2 bases, and 3 bases stayed unmatched. The CDR3 extends over 16 amino acids. Germline V gives CDR1 LNHNV, CDR2 YYDKDF (reference sequence). The CDR3 sequence is CATSRNRGLNTGELFF. The CDR3, as DNA: TGTGCCACCAGCAGAAACAGGGGGCTCAACACCGGGGAGCTGTTTTTT.